This T cell receptor beta chain was found in a study of long-term antiretroviral therapy in people with HIV (dated by TCRdb to 2022 to 2024). Turning to the overall study: Collection of the earliest samples took place about a decade ahead of the 2015 WHO recommendation for immediate ART, at a time when ART was typically delayed until CD4 counts fell. Test extractions of a monoclonal T-cell line alongside some 36 polyclonal samples showed no cross-contamination during QIAcube processing. A total of under 250 cryopreserved PBMC samples were contributed to the cohort by 30 adults with confirmed HIV infection, with samples collected serially over a mean of approximately 6 years (range 1-12). A retrospective serial study tested whether changes in peripheral blood TRB repertoire composition and diversity were associated with ART initiation and durable HIV suppression. Among the 30 or so participants with HIV, eleven to twelve were female. Study-level results and caveats: HIV repertoires had narrower CDR3 length ranges than controls, and the network structure suggested an antigen-experienced repertoire that shifted only slightly toward naive after ART. Limited PBMC availability meant only the TCR beta chain was sequenced, without alpha chain pairing. The repertoire was dominated across all time points by expanded TRB clones identified before ART initiation, although this dominance was seen to fluctuate and to decrease in many PLHIV after ART. Because pre-ART samples had limited cell numbers, profiling was done on unsorted PBMC rather than on sorted CD4+ and CD8+ T cells. The samples were dated from the mid-2000s to the late 2010s, and the ART regimens that were used may be less effective than current ART regimens. Inferences about post-ART repertoire changes are limited because no data were available on ART adherence, viral resistance or therapy changes. Starting ART was linked to a significant rise in TRB diversity, yet even with long-term ART the diversity remained significantly lower than in transplant donor controls.

From the cysteine through the phenylalanine, the CDR3 covers 14 amino acids. Just the 42-base CDR3 DNA is kept, in frame starting at base 1. The germline V and J ends show losses of 6 bases and 5 bases respectively, and no gene match explains 7 bases of the junction. Sequences LNHDA (CDR1) and SQIVND (CDR2) are obtained from the germline V gene (reference sequence). As to this clone: The specificity of this receptor is unknown. Per-base quality was not reported, and no clone a single base away is much larger than it.

Participants were included only if at least one PBMC sample before ART initiation and at least two post-ART samples were available. Every participant with HIV received treatment in the United States of America. Before DNA extraction, cryopreserved samples of roughly 0.9-11 million PBMC were thawed and washed. At the time of the earliest PBMC sample, participants with HIV were aged between roughly 20 and 55 years. Per participant, PBMC samples came from 1-4 timepoints prior to ART initiation and 2-8 timepoints following ART initiation, for a median of 7 samples. For every participant, serial HIV viral load, CD4+ T-cell count, ART history and demographic data were obtained. Genomic DNA was extracted from unsorted PBMC with a Qiagen kit on a QIAcube, with processing performed in batches of 12 samples. Sequencing of the TRB variable region was done with the immunoSEQ hsTCRB v3.0 assay at survey level resolution. The targeted TRB sequencing depth was roughly 40,000-55,000 T-cell genomes per sample. An Illumina MiSeq with a v3 150-cycle kit was used to sequence the pooled TRB libraries. The original pipeline was this. Repertoire analysis was performed in R inside a reproducible Nextflow workflow that covered QC, data transformation and analysis. LymphoSeq2, an R package for exploring AIRR-Seq data, was used to implement custom analyses. Several samples that produced fewer than 5000 total TRB sequences were removed, so 200 or so HIV repertoires were analyzed. Among the approximately 180 retained HIV repertoires, about 59 were collected before ART initiation and approximately 130 were collected after ART initiation. Repertoires were downsampled to 5000 TRB nucleotide sequences, with summary statistics averaged over 100 downsampling iterations. Only TRB sequences with CDR3 regions of at least seven amino acids were retained for analysis. Diversity was assessed using a clonality score derived from Shannon entropy and using the Gini coefficient. In the repertoire networks, any two of the top 5000 CDR3 amino acid sequences were connected whenever the two sequences differed by an edit distance of one. For TRB CDR3 amino acid sequences, GLIPH2 was used to predict antigen specificity groups and MHC restriction. To flag known associations with CMV, EBV, HIV or tissue antigens, CDR3 amino acid sequences were compared against VDJdb and McPAS-TCR. Pre-ART, post-ART and control groups were compared with Wilcoxon signed-rank tests and Holm-Bonferroni correction. Here the immuneACCESS table is served through TCRdb, limited to in-frame sequences with V and J called. Missing clones are a known gap in these copies; in checked studies unresolved V genes cover under half, and the rest lacks a known reason. The DNA was the basis for D and trimming; V, J and clone size are from that table. Here the sample has over 30,000 clones; 85% to 90% occur a single time. The top ten constitute under 4.5% of the sample.

The TCR originated in a woman between 50 and 59 years old with HIV. The chain is made from TRBV19 and TRBJ2-5; 9 bases in the middle match TRBD1. The source was unsorted PBMCs, collected 1.2 years after starting antiretroviral therapy. The bases read TGTGCCAGTAGCAGTACAGGGGGCAGCGAGACCCAGTACTTC. It codes for CASSSTGGSETQYF.